This entry lists 8 T cell receptor beta chains sequenced from one sample in a study of blood T cell repertoires in COVID-19. Assay: immunoSEQ multiplex PCR; the TCRdb copy retains only in-frame clones and omits some. The table records 250,000 or so clones, roughly 80% of them present only once. Source material: PBMCs or T cells enriched from blood (not recorded which). The receptors derive from a woman in her thirties or forties who had been exposed to COVID-19.

V gene TRBV7-2 combines with J gene TRBJ2-1, with 11 bases that match TRBD2. Germline CDR1 is SGHTA and CDR2 is FQGNSA. Losses at the gene ends were 2 bases for V and 5 bases for J; bases not matched to a gene: 8. CDR3 size: 17 residues. The CDR3 DNA reads as TGTGCCAGCAGCTTATTCCCCGGACTAGCGGGTGACAATGAGCAGTTCTTC. It encodes CASSLFPGLAGDNEQFF.

V usage is TRBV7-2 and J usage is TRBJ1-1, with 7 bases fitting TRBD1. The junction had 3 bases not matched to a gene; V was cut back by 5 bases and J by 6 bases. The CDR3 is 12 amino acids. Germline-derived CDR1 and CDR2 are SGHTA and FQGNSA. Here the CDR3 DNA reads TGTGCCAGCAGCCCAGGGGGGCCTGAAGCTTTCTTT. Protein sequence: CASSPGGPEAFF.

The genes are TRBV12-3 or TRBV12-4 and TRBJ2-7, with 9 bases fitting TRBD1. J lost 4 bases, V lost 3 bases, and 1 base had no gene match. This CDR3 contains 13 residues. The chain's CDR3 is CASSFDRGYEQYF. The CDR3 DNA is TGTGCCAGCAGTTTCGACAGGGGGTACGAGCAGTACTTC.

The rearrangement joins TRBV24-1 to TRBJ1-2; D gene unclear. CDR3 length: 13 residues. V was trimmed by 3 bases and J by 5 bases, leaving 9 bases between them. In germline, CDR1 is KGHDR, CDR2 SFDVKD. Here the CDR3 reads CATSDTVRYGYTF. CDR3 sequence (DNA): TGTGCCACCAGTGATACGGTGCGTTATGGCTACACCTTC.

This rearrangement joins TRBV7-2 to TRBJ2-4; perhaps TRBD2 as D (5 bases). Trimming took off 2 bases at V and 6 bases at J, with 8 bases between the two ends. The germline V gene has CDR1 SGHTA and CDR2 FQGNSA. This CDR3 contains 13 residues. The CDR3 DNA sequence: TGTGCCAGCAGCTTAACTAGTCGAAACATTCAGTACTTC. Translating gives CASSLTSRNIQYF.

The CDR3 DNA reads as TGTGCCAGCAGCTTGGGAGTTGCTAGCGGGGCAACCGGGGAGCTGTTTTTT. Its translation is CASSLGVASGATGELFF. The rearrangement uses TRBV5-4 and TRBJ2-2; 9 nucleotides line up with TRBD2. CDR3 length: 17 amino acids. Germline CDR1 SGHNT, CDR2 YYREEE (reference sequence). The junction had 8 bases not matched to a gene; V was cut back by 0 bases and J by 5 bases.

This clone was observed once. CDR3 in amino acids: CASRRQLTNYGYTF. The DNA of the CDR3 is TGTGCCAGCAGAAGACAGCTTACTAACTATGGCTACACCTTC. This rearrangement joins TRBV2 to TRBJ1-2; the D gene is possibly TRBD1 (5 bases). This CDR3 is built from 14 residues. CDR1 is SNHLY and CDR2 is FYNNEI in the germline V gene. The V end was cut by 6 bases, the J end by 0 bases, with 11 bases between.

The J gene is TRBJ1-1, the V gene TRBV7-3; possible D gene TRBD1, 5 bases. CDR1 and CDR2 (germline): SGHTA, FQGTGA. The CDR3 sequence is 13 residues long. Deletions cut 6 bases from V and 1 base from J, with 9 bases between. The CDR3 sequence is CASSAGGNTEAFF. The CDR3 DNA sequence: TGTGCCAGCAGTGCGGGGGGGAACACTGAAGCTTTCTTT.